These 20 T cell receptor beta chains originate from one sample sequenced in a study of blood T cell repertoires in COVID-19. Some clones are missing from TCRdb's copy, which holds only in-frame ones; the method was immunoSEQ multiplex PCR. The sample carries hundreds of thousands of clones, about 88% recorded once. The sample was peripheral blood. The receptors derive from a man younger than 30 with COVID-19, enrolled during active disease.

The genes are TRBV19 and TRBJ2-5; maybe TRBD1 (5 bases). The germline V and J ends were trimmed by 3 bases and 2 bases, with 10 bases remaining between them. Germline V lookup: CDR1 LNHDA, CDR2 SQIVND (reference sequence). This CDR3 is 14 amino acids long. This CDR3 is CASSIGQPQETQYF. CDR3 bases: TGTGCCAGTAGTATTGGACAACCTCAAGAGACCCAGTACTTC.

The CDR3 is CASSNGGELFF. CDR3 DNA sequence: TGTGCCAGCAGCAACGGGGGGGAGCTGTTTTTT. V and J are TRBV11-2 and TRBJ2-2; D remains ambiguous. Germline V CDR1 and CDR2: SGHAT, FQNNGV. The CDR3 extends over 11 amino acids. Trimming took 5 bases from V and 8 from J, leaving 6 bases between them.

Concerning this clone: One junction end does not reproduce the germline sequence, and a read error may be involved. The V and J genes are TRBV7-9 and TRBJ2-7, with 11 bases lining up with TRBD2. The CDR3 consists of 14 residues. Germline V gene lookup returns CDR1 SEHNR and CDR2 FQNEAQ (reference sequence). CDR3 loop: CASSLAGGTREQYF. CDR3 DNA sequence: TGTGCCAGCAGCCTAGCGGGAGGCACAAGGGAGCAGTACTTC.

The chain combines TRBV4-1 with TRBJ2-7, with TRBD1 identical over 10 bases. The germline CDR1 and CDR2 sequences are MGHRA and YSYEKL. V shed 3 bases, J shed 2 bases, and the junction held 1 base outside the gene matches. The CDR3 runs 14 residues. The CDR3 reads CASSHGTGAYEQYF. DNA of the CDR3: TGCGCCAGCAGCCACGGGACAGGGGCCTACGAGCAGTACTTC.

The DNA of the CDR3 is TGTGCCAGTAGCCGGCCGGGACAGGGGATGACATACACCTTC. Translation gives CASSRPGQGMTYTF. The chain recombines TRBV19 with TRBJ1-2; 10 nucleotides agree with TRBD1. After removal of 6 bases from V and 11 bases from J, the junction contained 12 bases not matched to a gene. In germline, CDR1 is LNHDA, CDR2 SQIVND (reference sequence). The CDR3 runs 14 residues.

The J gene is TRBJ2-5, the V gene TRBV9, with D maybe TRBD1 (6 bases). The V gene lost 3 bases and the J gene lost 2 bases, with 17 bases spanning the gap. Germline CDR1 is SGDLS and CDR2 is YYNGEE. This CDR3 comprises 16 residues. The CDR3 coding sequence is TGTGCCAGCAGCGCGTGGGGCAGGGGTATTCAAGAGACCCAGTACTTC. Translated: CASSAWGRGIQETQYF.

This clone was seen just once. The V gene is TRBV13, the J gene TRBJ2-1; possible D gene TRBD1, 7 bases. This CDR3 has 15 residues. The germline CDR1 and CDR2 sequences are PRHDT and FYEKMQ (reference sequence). The ends were cut back, 6 bases at V and 10 bases at J, with 22 bases in the middle. CDR3 protein: CASSLMGQGGQEQFF. CDR3 coding DNA: TGTGCCAGCAGTTTGATGGGGCAGGGGGGACAGGAGCAGTTCTTC.

The V and J genes are TRBV4-1 and TRBJ2-7, with 9 bases matching TRBD2. V trimming: 8 bases; J trimming: 0 bases; junction bases outside the gene matches: 14. This CDR3 is 17 amino acids long. The germline gives CDR1 MGHRA, CDR2 YSYEKL. The CDR3 nucleotides are TGCGCCAGCCGGCCTTTGCGGGCGGGGGGGTTCTCCTACGAGCAGTACTTC. The encoded protein is CASRPLRAGGFSYEQYF.

The chain combines TRBV18 with TRBJ2-1, with 9 bases aligning to TRBD2. The germline gives CDR1 KGHSH, CDR2 LQKENI. V gave up 6 bases and J gave up 2 bases; unmatched junction bases: 5. This CDR3 spans 15 amino acids. Written as DNA, the CDR3 is TGTGCCAGCTCCCCTCCTAGCGGGGCCTACAATGAGCAGTTCTTC. It yields the protein CASSPPSGAYNEQFF.

The rearrangement uses TRBV12-3 or TRBV12-4 and TRBJ2-2; D is possibly TRBD1 (6 bases). This CDR3 has 13 amino acids. The germline V and J ends were trimmed by 5 bases and 5 bases, with 9 bases remaining between them. The CDR3 coding sequence is TGTGCCAGCAGTACAACAGGGACCGGGGAGCTGTTTTTT. This translates into CASSTTGTGELFF.

This clone has a handful of counts. This chain links TRBV24-1 with TRBJ2-5, with D uncertain. The CDR3 totals 13 residues. Germline CDR1 reads KGHDR; CDR2 reads SFDVKD. Trimming shortened V by 3 bases and J by 5 bases, and 9 bases separated the two germline ends. CDR3 protein: CATSDGARETQYF. In DNA form, the CDR3 reads TGTGCCACCAGTGATGGAGCGCGGGAGACCCAGTACTTC.

This clone came up a few times. This rearrangement joins TRBV19 to TRBJ1-2; 7 bases map to TRBD1. This CDR3 is 14 amino acids long. V lost 4 bases, J lost 5 bases, and 7 bases stayed unmatched. Germline loops: CDR1 LNHDA, CDR2 SQIVND (reference sequence). Here the CDR3 reads CASSTQGSGYGYTF. In DNA, the CDR3 is TGTGCCAGTAGTACACAGGGGAGTGGGTATGGCTACACCTTC.

This chain joins TRBV19 and TRBJ2-3; D is perhaps TRBD1 (5 bases). The CDR3 length is 15 residues. The germline V gene encodes CDR1 LNHDA and CDR2 SQIVND (reference sequence). Trimming shortened V by 2 bases and J by 1 base, and 10 bases separated the two germline ends. The CDR3 here is CASSIPDSGTDTQYF. The CDR3 DNA follows: TGTGCCAGTAGTATACCCGACAGTGGCACAGATACGCAGTATTTT. Using reference TRBV19 and TRBJ2-3 for the parts outside the CDR3, the full variable domain is DGGITQSPKYLFRKEGQNVTLSCEQNLNHDAMYWYRQDPGQGLRLIYYSQIVNDFQKGDIAEGYSVSREKKESFPLTVTSAQKNPTAFYLCASSIPDSGTDTQYFGPGTRLTVL.

The chain couples TRBV6-1 to TRBJ1-3; D call uncertain. Germline V lookup: CDR1 MNHNS, CDR2 SASEGT. Trimming pared 4 bases from V and 3 bases from J, leaving 19 bases between. CDR3 length equals 17 residues. Here the CDR3 DNA reads TGTGCCAGCAGTGTACGGGAGTCGTCAATTCTTGGAAACACCATATATTTT. This gives the protein CASSVRESSILGNTIYF.

The J gene is TRBJ2-2, the V gene TRBV5-1; 9 nucleotides agree with TRBD2. This CDR3 spans 15 amino acids. Losses at the gene ends were 6 bases for V and 5 bases for J; bases not matched to a gene: 8. The germline V gene encodes CDR1 SGHRS and CDR2 YFSETQ. The CDR3 DNA sequence: TGCGCCAGCAAGGTTGGACTAGCGATGACCGGGGAGCTGTTTTTT. Translated: CASKVGLAMTGELFF. Together with reference TRBV5-1 and TRBJ2-2, the CDR3 gives the full variable domain: KAGVTQTPRYLIKTRGQQVTLSCSPISGHRSVSWYQQTPGQGLQFLFEYFSETQRNKGNFPGRFSGRQFSNSRSEMNVSTLELGDSALYLCASKVGLAMTGELFFGEGSRLTVL.

This sequence joins TRBV5-1 and TRBJ1-2, with unresolved D. V lost 0 bases and J 4 bases, leaving 13 bases between the germline ends. Per the germline V gene, CDR1 is SGHRS and CDR2 is YFSETQ. The CDR3 is 15 amino acids. The CDR3 reads CASSLELSGIYGYTF. DNA for the CDR3: TGCGCCAGCAGCTTGGAACTAAGCGGAATCTATGGCTACACCTTC.

The rearrangement links TRBV18 to TRBJ2-7, with D possibly TRBD1 on 6 matching bases. The CDR3 totals 18 residues. Trimming removed 3 bases at V and 0 bases at J, with 21 bases between. The germline V gene encodes CDR1 KGHSH and CDR2 LQKENI. The CDR3 reads CASSPYSQTGHFSYEQYF. As DNA, the CDR3 is TGTGCCAGCTCACCGTATTCCCAGACAGGCCACTTCTCCTACGAGCAGTACTTC.

This clone was observed a few times. The CDR3 DNA sequence: TGTGCCAGCAGGGGAGGTTCCTACGAGCAGTACTTC. It translates to CASRGGSYEQYF. J is TRBJ2-7 and V is TRBV6-5, with a weak D call TRBD2 (6 bases). Germline V gives CDR1 MNHEY, CDR2 SVGAGI. The CDR3 has 12 residues. Trimming pared 6 bases from V and 1 base from J, leaving 7 bases between.

V and J are TRBV27 and TRBJ1-2, with D unresolved. This CDR3 is 15 amino acids long. Between the trimmed V and J ends, which lost 4 bases and 5 bases, there was a span of 17 bases. Germline V lookup: CDR1 MNHEY, CDR2 SMNVEV (reference sequence). CDR3 in DNA: TGTGCCAGCAGTTCCACCTCTCGGGGTGGGTATGGCTACACCTTC. As protein: CASSSTSRGGYGYTF.

This clone was recorded once. This chain joins TRBV6-5 and TRBJ1-6; TRBD1 might be the D (6 bases). Trimming took 6 bases from V and 8 from J, leaving 17 bases between them. Germline CDR1 is MNHEY and CDR2 is SVGAGI. The CDR3 has 15 amino acids. The CDR3 coding sequence is TGTGCCAGCAGGTTCGGGGGGCCTAGGTATTCACCCCTCCACTTT. As protein: CASRFGGPRYSPLHF.